One and the same sample provided the 17 T cell receptor beta chains below, sequenced in a study of T cell repertoires in cytomegalovirus infection. Via MiXCR, TCRdb re-called the reads, giving one row per CDR3 protein. The sample yields a few hundred thousand distinct CDR3 sequences, roughly a third seen once. No antigen is known for these receptors. This specimen consisted of cultured PBMCs, obtained from culture after CMV antigen stimulation. These receptors were obtained from a human donor in good health (CMV status not recorded). Some clones in this sample may be carry-over from other donors' samples.

This clonotype was recorded a few times. The chain links TRBV28 to TRBJ1-6; D possibly corresponds to TRBD1 (5 bases). Germline-derived CDR1 and CDR2 are MDHEN and SYDVKM. Trimming took off 0 bases at V and 8 bases at J, with 11 bases between the two ends. This CDR3 is 15 amino acids long. The CDR3, as DNA: TGTGCCAGCAGTTTATGGCGGGGCACCGATTCACCCCTCCACTTT. Translation gives CASSLWRGTDSPLHF.

A few counts support this clonotype. The V gene is TRBV12-5, the J gene TRBJ2-3, with D possibly TRBD1 on 6 matching bases. Deletions cut 2 bases from V and 0 bases from J, with 12 bases between. Germline assignment: CDR1 LGHNT and CDR2 FRNRAP. This CDR3 region has 16 residues. CDR3 DNA sequence: TGTGCTAGTGGTTTGACCGCCGGGACAAGCACAGATACGCAGTATTTT. It yields the protein CASGLTAGTSTDTQYF.

This clonotype was picked up a small number of times. CDR3 residues: CASGLVINRGVSQPQHF. CDR3 coding DNA: TGTGCTAGTGGTTTGGTTATAAACAGGGGGGTCTCTCAGCCCCAGCATTTT. The V gene is TRBV12-5, the J gene TRBJ1-5; 8 bases align to TRBD1. CDR1 is LGHNT and CDR2 is FRNRAP in the germline V gene. V lost 0 bases, J lost 6 bases, and 10 bases stayed unmatched. The CDR3 covers 17 residues.

In this sample, this clonotype turned up a few times. CDR3 nucleotides: TGTGCCAGCAGCCGATGGACTAGCGGGTACAATGAGCAGTTCTTC. Its translation: CASSRWTSGYNEQFF. V gene TRBV4-2 combines with J gene TRBJ2-1; 11 nucleotides agree with TRBD2. The germline CDR1 and CDR2 sequences are LGHNA and YNFKEQ. The CDR3 contains 15 residues. V shed 4 bases, J shed 4 bases, and the junction held 3 bases outside the gene matches.

This clonotype came up a few times. The rearrangement links TRBV11-2 to TRBJ2-5; TRBD2 might be the D (6 bases). V gave up 6 bases and J gave up 0 bases, with 11 bases separating them. The CDR3 runs 14 residues. Germline CDR1 and CDR2: SGHAT and FQNNGV. The CDR3 loop reads CASSSSGHQETQYF. The CDR3 nucleotides are TGTGCCAGCAGTTCGAGCGGGCACCAAGAGACCCAGTACTTC.

The chain links TRBV4-1 to TRBJ2-7; 9 bases match TRBD2. The CDR3 has 14 amino acids. Germline V gene data show CDR1 as MGHRA and CDR2 as YSYEKL. V was pared by 6 bases and J by 2 bases, with 5 bases of the junction left unmatched. Here the CDR3 DNA reads TGCGCCAGCAGTTCGCGGGAGGGGGCCTACGAGCAGTACTTC. Translated, it gives CASSSREGAYEQYF.

This clonotype has at least ten counts. The chain is built from TRBV7-9 and TRBJ2-3; D remains ambiguous. Per germline, CDR1 SEHNR and CDR2 FQNEAQ (reference sequence). Trimming took 3 bases from V and 2 from J, leaving 12 bases between them. This CDR3 is 15 amino acids long. Here the CDR3 DNA reads TGTGCCAGCAGCTTGATCGCTATTCCCACAGATACGCAGTATTTT. Its protein is CASSLIAIPTDTQYF.

The rearrangement links TRBV2 to TRBJ2-2, with 9 bases aligning to TRBD2. Germline loops: CDR1 SNHLY, CDR2 FYNNEI. The junction had 5 bases not matched to a gene; V was cut back by 7 bases and J by 2 bases. This CDR3 has 15 amino acids. In DNA, the CDR3 is TGTGCCAGCACCCCGGGACTAGCAAACACCGGGGAGCTGTTTTTT. Amino acids: CASTPGLANTGELFF.

This clonotype was detected a few times. V gene TRBV19 combines with J gene TRBJ1-1; 8 nucleotides align to TRBD1. J gave up 3 bases and V 5 bases, and 11 bases lay outside the gene matches. Looked up from germline, CDR1 is LNHDA and CDR2 is SQIVND (reference sequence). The CDR3 length is 16 residues. The CDR3 region is CASSHGADRAYTEAFF. CDR3 sequence (DNA): TGTGCCAGTAGTCATGGAGCGGACAGGGCGTACACTGAAGCTTTCTTT.

This clonotype was observed at least ten times. The rearrangement links TRBV7-2 to TRBJ1-2; 7 nucleotides line up with TRBD1. The CDR3 is 16 amino acids. The junction had 13 bases not matched to a gene; V was cut back by 5 bases and J by 4 bases. Per the germline V gene, CDR1 is SGHTA and CDR2 is FQGNSA. CDR3 coding DNA: TGTGCCAGCAGCCCACAGGGGCCTGCTGCCTCCTATGGCTACACCTTC. Translating gives CASSPQGPAASYGYTF.

CDR3 bases: TGTGCCAGCAGACATACTATGGGACCGACTATTAACACTGAAGCTTTCTTT. Translation: CASRHTMGPTINTEAFF. V is TRBV12-3 or TRBV12-4 and J is TRBJ1-1, with D perhaps TRBD1 (5 bases). The CDR3 covers 17 residues. Trimming left V 6 bases short and J 2 bases short, with 22 bases between.

This clonotype was recorded many times. The V and J genes are TRBV7-9 and TRBJ1-5, with TRBD1 as a possible D gene (5 bases). The CDR3 spans 15 residues. V was pared by 1 base and J by 6 bases, with 13 bases between. From germline, CDR1 is SEHNR and CDR2 FQNEAQ (reference sequence). The CDR3, as DNA: TGTGCCAGCAGCTTAGGACAAGGGGCAGGTCAGCCCCAGCATTTT. Protein sequence: CASSLGQGAGQPQHF.

J is TRBJ2-1 and V is TRBV7-8; 10 bases are shared with TRBD2. From germline, CDR1 is SGHVS and CDR2 FQNEAQ. After removal of 7 bases from V and 9 bases from J, the junction contained 6 bases not matched to a gene. The CDR3 is 13 amino acids. Here the CDR3 reads CASTAGGPTEQFF. The CDR3 coding sequence is TGTGCCAGCACAGCGGGAGGGCCCACTGAGCAGTTCTTC. Supplemented by reference TRBV7-8 and TRBJ2-1, the full variable domain reads GAGVSQSPRYKVAKRGQDVALRCDPISGHVSLFWYQQALGQGPEFLTYFQNEAQLDKSGLPSDRFFAERPEGSVSTLKIQRTQQEDSAVYLCASTAGGPTEQFFGPGTRLTVL.

This chain uses TRBV7-6 with TRBJ2-1; 8 positions match TRBD2. Germline V gene lookup returns CDR1 SGHVS and CDR2 FNYEAQ. This CDR3 spans 13 amino acids. V lost 2 bases to trimming and J lost 9 bases; unmatched junction nucleotides: 3. CDR3: CASSLQREREQFF. The CDR3 DNA follows: TGTGCCAGCAGCTTACAGCGGGAGCGTGAGCAGTTCTTC. Full variable domain (outside the CDR3, taken from reference TRBV7-6 and TRBJ2-1): GAGVSQSPRYKVTKRGQDVALRCDPISGHVSLYWYRQALGQGPEFLTYFNYEAQQDKSGLPNDRFSAERPEGSISTLTIQRTEQRDSAMYRCASSLQREREQFFGPGTRLTVL.

This clonotype was detected a few times. The chain carries TRBV19 and TRBJ2-5; 11 nucleotides match TRBD2. The ends lost 3 bases at V and 4 bases at J; junction bases unmatched: 10. CDR1 LNHDA and CDR2 SQIVND come from the germline V gene (reference sequence). CDR3 length: 17 residues. This chain's CDR3 is CASSIRSLAGVGETQYF. DNA of the CDR3: TGTGCCAGTAGTATTCGGTCACTAGCGGGAGTAGGAGAGACCCAGTACTTC.

The table lists this clonotype with a few counts. This chain links TRBV7-9 with TRBJ1-4; a weak D match, TRBD1 (5 bases). V was cut by 8 bases and J by 3 bases, with 13 bases left in between. CDR1 is SEHNR, CDR2 FQNEAQ, per germline (reference sequence). The CDR3 sequence is 14 residues long. CDR3 amino acids: CASAGAGPNEKLFF. The CDR3 region has the DNA TGTGCCAGCGCGGGAGCGGGGCCTAATGAAAAACTGTTTTTT.

This chain links TRBV5-4 with TRBJ2-5; D unclear. Per germline, CDR1 SGHNT and CDR2 YYREEE (reference sequence). The CDR3 consists of 15 residues. Trimming took 2 bases from V and 4 from J, leaving 15 bases between them. CDR3 DNA sequence: TGTGCCAGCAGCTTTCGTGCAGCGATCGGAGAGACCCAGTACTTC. Protein sequence: CASSFRAAIGETQYF.